These 30 T cell receptor beta chains were all obtained from the same sample, sequenced in a study of blood T cell repertoires in COVID-19. The assay was immunoSEQ multiplex PCR, and TCRdb's table has in-frame clones only and misses some. The sample has a few hundred thousand clones; approximately 88% are singletons. The sequenced material came from peripheral blood. The receptor set was obtained from a middle-aged woman who had recovered from COVID-19.

In this sample, this clone turned up a few times. The chain has TRBV14 and TRBJ2-1; D is unresolved. Germline V CDR1 and CDR2: SGHDN, FVKESK. The CDR3 is 13 amino acids. The germline V and J ends were trimmed by 1 base and 9 bases, with 10 bases remaining between them. The CDR3 bases are TGTGCCAGCAGCCAAGCCCTGTCCAGTGAGCAGTTCTTC. It translates to CASSQALSSEQFF.

The chain couples TRBV4-1 to TRBJ2-1; 9 nucleotides align to TRBD2. This CDR3 is built from 17 residues. The V and J ends lost 5 bases and 0 bases, in that order; junction bases with no gene match: 8. The germline V gene has CDR1 MGHRA and CDR2 YSYEKL. CDR3 sequence (DNA): TGCGCCAGCAGCTCCGGGGGTAGCGGGAGCTCCTACAATGAGCAGTTCTTC. Amino acids: CASSSGGSGSSYNEQFF.

This clone has only a few counts. This sequence joins TRBV7-9 and TRBJ2-1, with 8 positions matching TRBD2. The CDR3 is 16 amino acids. The germline CDR1 and CDR2 sequences are SEHNR and FQNEAQ (reference sequence). With 0 bases clipped from V and 5 bases from J, the junction kept 6 bases outside the gene matches. The CDR3 DNA reads as TGTGCCAGCAGCTTAGCCGGGAGGGCCCTAAACAATGAGCAGTTCTTC. Protein product: CASSLAGRALNNEQFF.

This chain links TRBV2 with TRBJ2-7; possible D gene TRBD2, 5 bases. V dropped 6 bases and J dropped 9 bases, with 21 bases sitting between them. Germline CDR1 is SNHLY and CDR2 is FYNNEI. The CDR3 consists of 14 residues. CDR3 sequence: CASRGSTAGWLQYF. In DNA form, the CDR3 reads TGTGCCAGCAGGGGTTCGACGGCGGGTTGGTTGCAGTACTTC.

The table lists this clone with a few counts. The rearrangement links TRBV5-1 to TRBJ2-7; the D gene is possibly TRBD2 (6 bases). Trimming stripped 3 bases from V and 6 bases from J, with 16 bases between. This CDR3 has 14 amino acids. Looked up from germline, CDR1 is SGHRS and CDR2 is YFSETQ. The CDR3 sequence: CASSWGDSRGEQYF. The CDR3 coding sequence is TGCGCCAGCAGCTGGGGGGACTCAAGGGGCGAGCAGTACTTC.

On this clone: Distinct nucleotide sequences in the sample also encode this CDR3. The J gene is TRBJ2-3, the V gene TRBV30; no reliable D call. Germline V gene lookup returns CDR1 GTSNPN and CDR2 SVGIG (reference sequence). The CDR3 length is 11 residues. Trimming stripped 4 bases from V and 1 base from J, with 3 bases between. As DNA, the CDR3 is TGTGCCTGGACGGGCACAGATACGCAGTATTTT. This codes for CAWTGTDTQYF.

This rearrangement joins TRBV28 to TRBJ2-7; 13 nucleotides match TRBD2. V shed 6 bases, J shed 9 bases, and the junction held 20 bases outside the gene matches. Germline CDR1 reads MDHEN; CDR2 reads SYDVKM. This CDR3 region has 18 residues. This CDR3 is CASSSTGLAGVGGVRQYF. The CDR3 bases are TGTGCCAGCAGCTCCACCGGACTAGCGGGAGTGGGGGGAGTAAGGCAGTACTTC.

The gene calls are TRBV29-1 and TRBJ2-7, with 11 nucleotides matching TRBD1. The junction had 8 bases not matched to a gene; V was cut back by 7 bases and J by 6 bases. The CDR3 has 13 residues. Germline CDR1 is SQVTM and CDR2 is ANQGSEA. The CDR3: CSATGTGGVEQYF. The CDR3 DNA is TGCAGCGCCACCGGGACAGGGGGGGTCGAGCAGTACTTC.

The rearrangement joins TRBV24-1 to TRBJ2-3; TRBD2 agrees at 9 bases. With V trimmed by 4 bases and J by 1 base, 5 bases remained unmatched. The CDR3 has 16 amino acids. Germline V gene sequence: CDR1 KGHDR, CDR2 SFDVKD. The CDR3 DNA reads TGTGCCACCAGTGACCCGGGACTAGCACGCACAGATACGCAGTATTTT. This codes for CATSDPGLARTDTQYF.

V and J are TRBV19 and TRBJ1-2, with 7 bases fitting TRBD1. V shed 7 bases, J shed 0 bases, and the junction held 8 bases outside the gene matches. This CDR3 is 15 amino acids long. CDR1 is LNHDA and CDR2 is SQIVND in the germline V gene (reference sequence). CDR3 sequence: CASNPTGTPNYGYTF. The CDR3 DNA follows: TGTGCCAGTAACCCGACAGGGACTCCTAACTATGGCTACACCTTC.

V usage is TRBV5-1 and J usage is TRBJ1-1; the match to TRBD1 covers 7 bases. Germline V gene data show CDR1 as SGHRS and CDR2 as YFSETQ. The junction had 13 bases not matched to a gene; V was cut back by 0 bases and J by 5 bases. The CDR3 runs to 17 residues. The CDR3 loop is CASSLGQGVGEWTEAFF. The CDR3, as DNA: TGCGCCAGCAGCTTGGGACAGGGAGTAGGAGAATGGACTGAAGCTTTCTTT.

The chain carries TRBV21-1 and TRBJ2-4; the D call of TRBD1 is as the table states it, not checked on the DNA. TRBV21-1 is a known pseudogene. CDR3 size: 13 residues. The CDR3 here is CASTPGGRNIQYF. The CDR3 bases are TGTGCCAGCACCCCAGGGGGCCGAAACATTCAGTACTTC.

This clone was recorded a few times. This chain connects TRBV15 to TRBJ2-7, with 8 bases fitting TRBD1. The V and J ends lost 0 bases and 10 bases, in that order; junction bases with no gene match: 17. The CDR3 is made up of 17 amino acids. The germline gives CDR1 LNHNV, CDR2 YYDKDF (reference sequence). In DNA, the CDR3 is TGTGCCACCAGCAGAGATTTTTCCGCCGGGGACAGGTCCTTTCAGTACTTC. It yields the protein CATSRDFSAGDRSFQYF.

The CDR3 DNA is TGCGCCAGCAGCTTGGATGGCAGGCCGACTAGCGGATGGGGCAACATTCAGTACTTC. Amino acids: CASSLDGRPTSGWGNIQYF. The chain has TRBV5-1 and TRBJ2-4; 9 nucleotides agree with TRBD2. The V gene's germline CDR1 is SGHRS and CDR2 YFSETQ. The junction had 17 bases not matched to a gene; V was cut back by 0 bases and J by 7 bases. The CDR3 contains 19 residues.

CDR3 sequence (DNA): TGTGCCAGCAGTGACCGAAGGACAGCAGGCTACACCTTC. Its protein is CASSDRRTAGYTF. The chain couples TRBV6-1 to TRBJ1-2, with a weak D call TRBD1 (6 bases). The CDR3 spans 13 residues. The germline V gene has CDR1 MNHNS and CDR2 SASEGT. V lost 3 bases to trimming and J lost 8 bases, with 13 bases between them.

This clone came up a few times. The CDR3 region has the DNA TGTGCCAGCAGCTTAGCGGGAGGGGAGGGAGAGACCCAGTACTTC. It specifies CASSLAGGEGETQYF. This chain links TRBV11-3 with TRBJ2-5; 8 nucleotides match TRBD2. V lost 1 base to trimming and J lost 4 bases; unmatched junction nucleotides: 5. Germline CDR1 is SGHNT and CDR2 is YENEEA. The CDR3 is 15 amino acids.

The chain carries TRBV30 and TRBJ2-7; TRBD1 aligns across 7 bases. The CDR3 sequence is 15 residues long. V was clipped by 0 bases and J by 5 bases; unmatched bases: 10. Looked up from germline, CDR1 is GTSNPN and CDR2 is SVGIG (reference sequence). The CDR3, as DNA: TGTGCCTGGAGTGTGTCTGAGACAGGGCACGACGAGCAGTACTTC. It codes for CAWSVSETGHDEQYF.

The chain uses TRBV24-1 and TRBJ2-1; 8 positions match TRBD2. CDR1 is KGHDR, CDR2 SFDVKD, per germline. CDR3 length: 15 amino acids. Unmatched junction bases numbered 17, after V lost 12 bases and J lost 8 bases. The CDR3 sequence is CASGIDSGNSDEQFF. The CDR3, as DNA: TGTGCCTCGGGGATCGATAGCGGGAATAGCGATGAGCAGTTCTTC.

The V call is TRBV4-1, the J call TRBJ1-3; TRBD1 agrees at 9 bases. Looked up from germline, CDR1 is MGHRA and CDR2 is YSYEKL. Trimming removed 1 base from V and 4 bases from J; junction bases left unmatched: 5. The CDR3 is made up of 16 amino acids. CDR3 loop: CASSQAGTGFGNTIYF. The CDR3 DNA follows: TGCGCCAGCAGCCAAGCCGGGACAGGGTTCGGAAACACCATATATTTT.

This rearrangement joins TRBV30 to TRBJ2-7; 8 positions match TRBD1. Trimming took 3 bases from V and 3 from J; bases not matched to a gene: 13. Looked up from germline, CDR1 is GTSNPN and CDR2 is SVGIG (reference sequence). The CDR3 length is 16 residues. CDR3 protein: CAWSRLVGQGFYEQYF. The CDR3 DNA reads as TGTGCCTGGAGCCGCCTAGTCGGACAGGGATTCTACGAGCAGTACTTC.

V gene TRBV6-1 combines with J gene TRBJ2-1, with TRBD2 as a possible D gene (5 bases). The CDR3 is 16 residues long. Germline loops: CDR1 MNHNS, CDR2 SASEGT. Trimming removed 4 bases at V and 4 bases at J, with 17 bases between. Here the CDR3 reads CASSVPSGGFYNEQFF. CDR3 sequence (DNA): TGTGCCAGCAGTGTTCCCAGTGGCGGGTTTTACAATGAGCAGTTCTTC.

The rearrangement links TRBV27 to TRBJ1-2; 8 bases are a match to TRBD1. Trimming at V came to 8 bases and at J to 3 bases, leaving 5 bases not matched to a gene. This CDR3 is 13 amino acids long. CDR1 is MNHEY, CDR2 SMNVEV, per germline (reference sequence). CDR3 residues: CASGGQGDYGYTF. The DNA of the CDR3 is TGTGCCAGCGGAGGACAGGGCGACTATGGCTACACCTTC.

The chain employs TRBV27 and TRBJ2-7; perhaps TRBD1 as D (5 bases). V was pared by 2 bases and J by 6 bases, with 8 bases between. This CDR3 region has 12 residues. Germline lookup yields CDR1 MNHEY and CDR2 SMNVEV (reference sequence). This CDR3 is CASSLTGSEQYF. CDR3 DNA: TGTGCCAGCAGTTTAACAGGAAGCGAGCAGTACTTC.

CDR3 protein: CASSQGQTPRGQYF. Here the CDR3 DNA reads TGTGCCAGCAGCCAGGGACAAACCCCCAGGGGCCAGTACTTC. The chain combines TRBV3-1 (or the pseudogene TRBV3-2) with TRBJ2-5, with a weak D call TRBD1 (6 bases). This CDR3 is 14 amino acids long. Between the trimmed V and J ends, which lost 3 bases and 10 bases, there was a span of 18 bases. CDR1 and CDR2 (germline): LGHDT, YNNKEL (reference sequence).

This clone was recorded a few times. This chain uses TRBV3-1 (or the pseudogene TRBV3-2) with TRBJ1-2; 8 bases are shared with TRBD1. The CDR3 contains 13 residues. CDR1 is LGHDT and CDR2 is YNNKEL in the germline V gene (reference sequence). With V trimmed by 4 bases and J by 8 bases, 6 bases remained unmatched. As DNA, the CDR3 is TGTGCCAGCAGCCCTCAGGGGGCGAGGGGCTACACCTTC. The encoded protein is CASSPQGARGYTF.

The rearrangement joins TRBV29-1 to TRBJ2-5; tentative D call: TRBD2 (6 bases). CDR3 length: 12 residues. Germline values: CDR1 SQVTM, CDR2 ANQGSEA. Trimming removed 6 bases at V and 4 bases at J, with 12 bases between. Here the CDR3 reads CSVPVGGETQYF. The CDR3 DNA follows: TGCAGCGTACCCGTGGGGGGAGAGACCCAGTACTTC.

This CDR3 reads CASSSLTSGRPGETQYF. The CDR3 nucleotides are TGTGCCAGCAGCTCTCTCACTAGCGGGAGGCCGGGAGAGACCCAGTACTTC. V usage is TRBV11-2 and J usage is TRBJ2-5, with TRBD2 identical over 12 bases. Trimming cost V 4 bases and J 4 bases; bases outside gene matches: 10. In germline, CDR1 is SGHAT, CDR2 FQNNGV. This CDR3 spans 17 amino acids. Full variable domain (rest looked up from reference TRBV11-2 and TRBJ2-5): EAGVAQSPRYKIIEKRQSVAFWCNPISGHATLYWYQQILGQGPKLLIQFQNNGVVDDSQLPKDRFSAERLKGVDSTLKIQPAKLEDSAVYLCASSSLTSGRPGETQYFGPGTRLLVL.

This rearrangement joins TRBV2 to TRBJ2-2; the D gene is possibly TRBD2 (7 bases). This CDR3 has 15 amino acids. Germline assignment: CDR1 SNHLY and CDR2 FYNNEI. V was pared by 3 bases and J by 6 bases, with 14 bases between. CDR3 region: CASSDLGEGAGELFF. CDR3 bases: TGTGCCAGCAGTGACTTGGGGGAGGGGGCCGGGGAGCTGTTTTTT.

This clone was counted only a few times. The chain carries TRBV6-5 and TRBJ2-2; 7 bases match TRBD2. V gave up 7 bases and J gave up 2 bases; unmatched junction bases: 4. The CDR3 consists of 14 residues. CDR1 is MNHEY and CDR2 is SVGAGI in the germline V gene. The CDR3 nucleotides read TGTGCCAGCAAGCCGGGACTAAACACCGGGGAGCTGTTTTTT. The encoded protein is CASKPGLNTGELFF.

The chain carries TRBV29-1 and TRBJ1-5; unclear D gene. The ends were cut back, 4 bases at V and 2 bases at J, with 9 bases in the middle. Germline loops: CDR1 SQVTM, CDR2 ANQGSEA. The CDR3 runs to 13 residues. In DNA form, the CDR3 reads TGCAGCGTTGCCGGGATGGGCAATCAGCCCCAGCATTTT. Encoded protein: CSVAGMGNQPQHF.